This TCR beta chain was captured by sequencing in a study of shared clonotypes between healthy human individuals. As for the study in general: A couple of women and a few men aged 18 to 49 served as donors.

The CDR3 contains 14 residues. Trimming left V 2 bases short and J 5 bases short, with 12 bases between. Germline V CDR1 and CDR2: SEHNR, FQNEAQ (reference sequence). Only one count was recorded for this clone. Caucasian adults living in Nashville, Tennessee, provided all samples. CD4+ cells yielded CD45RA+ naive and CD45RA-negative memory subsets. Sorted-subset replicate PCRs used 200 ng of genomic DNA. This amount corresponded to 30,000 to 35,000 T cell genomes. Profiling relied on immunoSEQ multiplex PCR, and the TCRdb table lists in-frame clones only, not all of them. The top ten clones hold approximately 1.5% of a sample with about 1 million clones, 70% to 80% of them seen once.

This TCR came from a man aged 18 to 30 in good health. The source material was memory CD4+ T cells sorted from blood. Subset in this sample: CD45RA-negative fraction. The chain links TRBV7-9 to TRBJ1-1; possible D gene TRBD1, 6 bases. This chain's CDR3 is CASSLMTGDTEAFF. In DNA, the CDR3 is TGTGCCAGCAGCTTAATGACAGGCGATACTGAAGCTTTCTTT.